These 6 T cell receptor beta chains were sequenced from one sample in a study of T-cell reconstitution after alpha-beta-depleted transplantation in children. Construction of the TCRbeta library involved unique molecular identifiers. Each CDR3 protein is one row after TCRdb ran MiXCR on the PCR reads. The sample includes 450,000 to 550,000 distinct CDR3 sequences, around 10% seen only once; the top ten take 14%. The sample in question was PBMCs, mostly from graft donor cells, obtained 180 days after TCRalphabeta/CD19-depleted stem cell transplant. The receptor source for this set is a female patient aged 2-15 years who had a stem cell transplant for aplastic anemia, so the T cells may come from the graft donor.

This clonotype was counted a few times. This chain uses TRBV6-5 with TRBJ1-5, with D unclear. Germline-derived CDR1 and CDR2 are MNHEY and SVGAGI. V was cut by 2 bases and J by 1 base, with 6 bases left in between. The CDR3 extends over 14 amino acids. The DNA of the CDR3 is TGTGCCAGCAGTTACAGCAGAAGCAATCAGCCCCAGCATTTT. Its protein is CASSYSRSNQPQHF.

This clonotype was counted ten times or more. V gene TRBV12-3 or TRBV12-4 combines with J gene TRBJ2-1, with D unresolved. This CDR3 spans 16 amino acids. V was shortened by 3 bases and J by 2 bases, with 14 bases between the two germline ends. CDR3 amino acids: CASSFILPDPYNEQFF. CDR3 nucleotide sequence: TGTGCCAGCAGTTTTATCCTGCCGGACCCCTACAATGAGCAGTTCTTC.

Many counts were recorded for this clonotype. The CDR3: CASQKGGSKEQYF. CDR3 DNA: TGTGCCAGCCAAAAGGGCGGGAGTAAAGAGCAGTACTTC. The chain uses TRBV7-2 and TRBJ2-7, with 7 nucleotides matching TRBD2. Germline V gene data show CDR1 as SGHTA and CDR2 as FQGNSA. Trimming cost V 8 bases and J 7 bases; bases outside gene matches: 11. The CDR3 covers 13 residues.

V is TRBV12-3 or TRBV12-4 and J is TRBJ1-5; TRBD1 might be the D (6 bases). V gave up 4 bases and J gave up 4 bases, with 14 bases separating them. This CDR3 has 15 amino acids. CDR3 region: CASSWGHPGNQPQHF. DNA of the CDR3: TGTGCCAGCAGTTGGGGACACCCAGGGAATCAGCCCCAGCATTTT.

This clonotype was detected only a few times. The chain employs TRBV20-1 and TRBJ1-1, with 9 bases aligning to TRBD1. Germline V lookup: CDR1 DFQATT, CDR2 SNEGSKA (reference sequence). The CDR3 contains 16 residues. V dropped 2 bases and J dropped 5; count of bases not matched to a gene: 12. The CDR3 DNA follows: TGCAGTGCTAGATCCATAAGACAGGGGGGTTTGACTGAAGCTTTCTTT. It codes for CSARSIRQGGLTEAFF.

A few counts support this clonotype. This chain joins TRBV25-1 and TRBJ2-1, with D unclear. Germline CDR1 MGHDK, CDR2 SYGVNS. The CDR3 runs 11 residues. Trimming stripped 4 bases from V and 7 bases from J, with 5 bases between. The CDR3 bases are TGTGCCAGCAGTGCAGCAAATGAGCAGTTCTTC. Translated, it gives CASSAANEQFF.